The following is a T cell receptor (beta chain) sequence with its context. No antigen is known for it. The source of the sample is a study of T cell responses to AZD1222 COVID-19 vaccine. Study observations and caveats: The study reported that nearly half of spike-specific TCRs target unmutated variant regions.

V gave up 7 bases and J gave up 2 bases; unmatched junction bases: 7. CDR1 ENHRY and CDR2 SYGVKD come from the germline V gene. This CDR3 spans 15 amino acids. Measured with immunoSEQ multiplex PCR; TCRdb has only the in-frame clones, and not every one. Of 100,000 to 140,000 clones detected, around 91% appear once; the ten largest clones hold roughly a fifth. The receptor's source is an adult in good health. The V gene is TRBV10-3, the J gene TRBJ2-2, with 7 bases aligning to TRBD1. The sequences come from peripheral blood, collected on day 0 of AZD1222 vaccination. The CDR3 loop reads CAITQDRTNTGELFF. CDR3 bases: TGTGCCATCACTCAGGACAGGACCAACACCGGGGAGCTGTTTTTT.